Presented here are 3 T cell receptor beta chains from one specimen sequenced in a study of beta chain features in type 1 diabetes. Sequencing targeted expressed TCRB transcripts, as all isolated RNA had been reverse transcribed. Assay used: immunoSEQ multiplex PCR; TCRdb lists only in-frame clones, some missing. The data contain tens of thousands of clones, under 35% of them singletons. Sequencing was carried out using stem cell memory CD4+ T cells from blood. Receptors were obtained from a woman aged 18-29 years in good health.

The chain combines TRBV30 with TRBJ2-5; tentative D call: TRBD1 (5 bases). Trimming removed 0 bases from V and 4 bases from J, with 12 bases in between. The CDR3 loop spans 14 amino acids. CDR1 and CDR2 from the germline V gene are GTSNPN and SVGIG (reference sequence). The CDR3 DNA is TGTGCCTGGAGTGTACTGCAGGGCGGAGAGACCCAGTACTTC. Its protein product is CAWSVLQGGETQYF.

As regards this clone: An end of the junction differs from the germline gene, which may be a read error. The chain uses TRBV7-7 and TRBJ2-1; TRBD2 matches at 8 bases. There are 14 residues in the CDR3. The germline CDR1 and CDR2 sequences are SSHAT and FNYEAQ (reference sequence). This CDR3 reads CASSPGTRNYEQFF. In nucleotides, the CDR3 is TGTGCTAGCAGCCCCGGGACTAGAAATTATGAGCAGTTCTTC.

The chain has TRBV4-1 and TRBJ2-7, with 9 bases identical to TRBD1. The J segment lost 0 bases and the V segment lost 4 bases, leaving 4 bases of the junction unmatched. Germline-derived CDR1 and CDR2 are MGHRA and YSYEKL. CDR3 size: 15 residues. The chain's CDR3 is CASSLRQGDSYEQYF. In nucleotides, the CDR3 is TGCGCCAGCAGCCTAAGACAGGGGGACTCCTACGAGCAGTACTTC.